The source of this TCR beta chain is a study of T cell responses to AZD1222 COVID-19 vaccine. Findings and caveats of the study: As reported, nearly half of all spike-specific TCRs target variant regions that are unmutated.

Method: immunoSEQ multiplex PCR; TCRdb's copy keeps in-frame clones and lacks some. Of 73,000 or so clones in the sample, about four fifths were seen once. Germline V gene lookup returns CDR1 MNHNS and CDR2 SASEGT. The CDR3 is 15 residues long. With 2 bases removed from V and 5 bases from J, the gap between germline ends came to 16 bases. On this clone: Its specificity is not known.

This clonotype was obtained from an adult in good health. The specimen was peripheral blood, collected on day 0 of AZD1222 vaccination. V usage is TRBV6-1 and J usage is TRBJ2-7; either TRBD1 or TRBD2 may supply D (5 bases each). CDR3 coding DNA: TGTGCCAGCAGTGAACGGGATTGGGGGTCCCACGAGCAGTACTTC. It codes for CASSERDWGSHEQYF.